This entry describes one TCR beta chain. Its antigen is not known. TCRdb called the RT-PCR reads again in MiXCR, with one record for every CDR3 protein. In the table there are around 480,000 distinct CDR3 sequences, over 9.5% of which are singletons. The sample comes from a study of response to subunit inactivated influenza vaccine. Per the germline V gene, CDR1 is MDHEN and CDR2 is SYDVKM. The CDR3 is 15 residues long. With V trimmed by 6 bases and J by 2 bases, 8 bases remained unmatched. Study-level points and caveats: New T cells are recruited in small numbers by each seasonal influenza vaccination, according to the authors' suggestion.

V is TRBV28 and J is TRBJ2-7; 9 nucleotides agree with TRBD2. The receptor's source is a man between 45 and 60 years old who received an inactivated influenza vaccine. Sequencing used PBMCs from blood, obtained roughly 46 days after vaccination. Here the CDR3 reads CASSYGLARPYEQYF. The CDR3 DNA is TGTGCCAGCAGCTATGGACTAGCGAGACCCTACGAGCAGTACTTC.